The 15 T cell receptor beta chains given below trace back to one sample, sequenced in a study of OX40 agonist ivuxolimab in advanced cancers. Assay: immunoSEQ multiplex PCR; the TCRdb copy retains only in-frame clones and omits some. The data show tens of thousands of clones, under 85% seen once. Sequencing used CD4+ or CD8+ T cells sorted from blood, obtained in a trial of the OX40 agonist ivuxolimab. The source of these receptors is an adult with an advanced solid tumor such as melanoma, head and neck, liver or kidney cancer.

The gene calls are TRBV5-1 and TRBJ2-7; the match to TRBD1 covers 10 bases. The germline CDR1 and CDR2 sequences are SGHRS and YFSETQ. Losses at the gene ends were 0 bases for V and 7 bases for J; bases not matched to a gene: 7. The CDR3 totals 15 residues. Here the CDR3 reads CASSLGDRGPREQYF. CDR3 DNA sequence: TGCGCCAGCAGCTTGGGGGACAGGGGTCCTAGAGAGCAGTACTTC. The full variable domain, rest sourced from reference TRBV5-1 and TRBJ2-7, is KAGVTQTPRYLIKTRGQQVTLSCSPISGHRSVSWYQQTPGQGLQFLFEYFSETQRNKGNFPGRFSGRQFSNSRSEMNVSTLELGDSALYLCASSLGDRGPREQYFGPGTRLTVT.

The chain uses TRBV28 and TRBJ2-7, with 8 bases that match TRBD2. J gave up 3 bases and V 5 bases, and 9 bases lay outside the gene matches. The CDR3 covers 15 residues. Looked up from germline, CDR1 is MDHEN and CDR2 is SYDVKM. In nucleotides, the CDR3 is TGTGCCAGCAGTGCCATAGCGGGAACAGACTACGAGCAGTACTTC. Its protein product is CASSAIAGTDYEQYF.

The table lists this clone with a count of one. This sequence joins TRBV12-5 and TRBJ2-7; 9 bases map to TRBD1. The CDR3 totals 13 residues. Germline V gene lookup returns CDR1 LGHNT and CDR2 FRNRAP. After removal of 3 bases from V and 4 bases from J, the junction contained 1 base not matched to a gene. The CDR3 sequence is CASGLGQGYEQYF. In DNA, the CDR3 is TGTGCTAGTGGTTTAGGACAGGGGTACGAGCAGTACTTC.

DNA for the CDR3: TGTGCCAGCAACCTCGGGCCTTTTAGCAATCAGCCCCAGCATTTT. It specifies CASNLGPFSNQPQHF. This chain uses TRBV28 with TRBJ1-5, with D hard to call. CDR3 size: 15 residues. Germline V lookup: CDR1 MDHEN, CDR2 SYDVKM. V lost 7 bases, J lost 0 bases, and 13 bases lay in between.

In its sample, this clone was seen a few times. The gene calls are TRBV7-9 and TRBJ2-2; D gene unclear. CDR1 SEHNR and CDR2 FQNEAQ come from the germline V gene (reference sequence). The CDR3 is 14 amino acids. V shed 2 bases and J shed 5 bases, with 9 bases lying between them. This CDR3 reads CASSLSFQTGELFF. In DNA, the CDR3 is TGTGCCAGCAGCTTAAGTTTTCAGACCGGGGAGCTGTTTTTT. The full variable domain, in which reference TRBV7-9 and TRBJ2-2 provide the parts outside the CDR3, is DTGVSQNPRHKITKRGQNVTFRCDPISEHNRLYWYRQTLGQGPEFLTYFQNEAQLEKSRLLSDRFSAERPKGSFSTLEIQRTEQGDSAMYLCASSLSFQTGELFFGEGSRLTVL.

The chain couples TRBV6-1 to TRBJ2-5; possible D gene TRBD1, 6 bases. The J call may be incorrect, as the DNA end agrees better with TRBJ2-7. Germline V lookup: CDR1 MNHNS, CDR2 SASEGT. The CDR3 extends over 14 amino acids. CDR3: CASRDRYEVYEQYF. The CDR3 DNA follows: TGTGCCAGCCGCGACAGGTATGAAGTCTACGAGCAGTACTTC.

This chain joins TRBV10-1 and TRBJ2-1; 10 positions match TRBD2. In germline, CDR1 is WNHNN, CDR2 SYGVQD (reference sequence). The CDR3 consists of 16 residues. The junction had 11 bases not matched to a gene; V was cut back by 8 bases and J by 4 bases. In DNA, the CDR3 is TGCGCCAGCCCTGAGTGGTCACTAGCGGGATACAATGAGCAGTTCTTC. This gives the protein CASPEWSLAGYNEQFF.

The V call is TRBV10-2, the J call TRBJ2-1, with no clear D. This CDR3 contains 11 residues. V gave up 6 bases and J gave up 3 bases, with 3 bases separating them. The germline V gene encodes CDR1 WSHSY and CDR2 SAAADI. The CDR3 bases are TGCGCCAGCAGATACTACAATGAGCAGTTCTTC. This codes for CASRYYNEQFF.

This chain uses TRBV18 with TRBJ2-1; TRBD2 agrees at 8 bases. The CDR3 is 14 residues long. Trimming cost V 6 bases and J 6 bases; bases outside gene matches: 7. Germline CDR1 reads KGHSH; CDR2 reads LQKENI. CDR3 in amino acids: CASSPLTSGNEQFF. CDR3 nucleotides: TGTGCCAGCTCCCCCCTAACTAGCGGCAATGAGCAGTTCTTC.

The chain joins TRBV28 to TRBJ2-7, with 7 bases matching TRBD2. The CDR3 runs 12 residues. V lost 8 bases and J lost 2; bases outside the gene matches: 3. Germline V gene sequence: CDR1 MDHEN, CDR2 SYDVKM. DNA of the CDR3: TGTGCCAGCGGGAGGGCCCCCTACGAGCAGTACTTC. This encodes CASGRAPYEQYF.

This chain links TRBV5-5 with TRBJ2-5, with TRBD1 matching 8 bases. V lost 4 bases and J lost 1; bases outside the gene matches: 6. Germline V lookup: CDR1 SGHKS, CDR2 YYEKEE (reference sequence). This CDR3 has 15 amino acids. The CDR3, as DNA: TGTGCCAGCAGCCCGGGACAGGCGTCCCAAGAGACCCAGTACTTC. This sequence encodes CASSPGQASQETQYF.

The CDR3 DNA sequence: TGTGCCAGCAGTCGTGGGCCGGTCGATAGCAATCAGCCCCAGCATTTT. It translates to CASSRGPVDSNQPQHF. V usage is TRBV28 and J usage is TRBJ1-5; D remains unclear. Germline V lookup: CDR1 MDHEN, CDR2 SYDVKM. Trimming took off 5 bases at V and 0 bases at J, with 14 bases between the two ends. The CDR3 runs 16 residues. Full variable domain (remainder filled in from reference TRBV28 and TRBJ1-5): DVKVTQSSRYLVKRTGEKVFLECVQDMDHENMFWYRQDPGLGLRLIYFSYDVKMKEKGDIPEGYSVSREKKERFSLILESASTNQTSMYLCASSRGPVDSNQPQHFGDGTRLSIL.

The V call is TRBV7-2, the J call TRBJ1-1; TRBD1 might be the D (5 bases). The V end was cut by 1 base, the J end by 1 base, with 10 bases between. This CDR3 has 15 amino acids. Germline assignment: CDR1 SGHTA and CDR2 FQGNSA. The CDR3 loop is CASSLDSGENTEAFF. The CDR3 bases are TGTGCCAGCAGCTTAGATTCGGGGGAGAACACTGAAGCTTTCTTT.

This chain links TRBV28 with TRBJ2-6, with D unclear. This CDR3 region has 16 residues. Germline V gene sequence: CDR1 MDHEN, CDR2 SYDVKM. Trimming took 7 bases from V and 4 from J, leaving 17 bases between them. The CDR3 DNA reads TGTGCCAGCAAAAGGACGATGGCATCGGGGGCCAACGTCCTGACTTTC. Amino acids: CASKRTMASGANVLTF.

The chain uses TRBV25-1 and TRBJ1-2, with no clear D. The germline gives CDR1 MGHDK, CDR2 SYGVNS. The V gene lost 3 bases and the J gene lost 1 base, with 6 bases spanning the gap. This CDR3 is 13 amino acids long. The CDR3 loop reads CASSEAYNYGYTF. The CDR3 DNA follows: TGTGCCAGCAGTGAGGCATATAACTATGGCTACACCTTC.